The clone carrying this T cell receptor beta chain came up a few times. Preparation of the TCRbeta library was carried out with unique molecular identifiers. TCRdb reprocessed the PCR reads via MiXCR and lists one record per CDR3 protein. The data show around 300,000 distinct CDR3 sequences, with 23% seen just once and over 9.5% held by the top ten. This record belongs to a study of T-cell reconstitution after alpha-beta-depleted transplantation in children. V gave up 6 bases and J gave up 0 bases, with 9 bases separating them. CDR1 is SQVTM, CDR2 ANQGSEA, per germline. The CDR3 is 12 residues long. The chain employs TRBV29-1 and TRBJ2-7; TRBD1 might be the D (5 bases). This specimen consisted of PBMCs, mostly from graft donor cells, obtained 180 days after TCRalphabeta/CD19-depleted stem cell transplant. The clonotype was recovered from a male patient younger than 18 who had a stem cell transplant for acute lymphoblastic leukemia, so the T cells may come from the graft donor. The CDR3 sequence: CSVGESSYEQYF. The CDR3 DNA follows: TGCAGCGTAGGGGAAAGCTCCTACGAGCAGTACTTC.